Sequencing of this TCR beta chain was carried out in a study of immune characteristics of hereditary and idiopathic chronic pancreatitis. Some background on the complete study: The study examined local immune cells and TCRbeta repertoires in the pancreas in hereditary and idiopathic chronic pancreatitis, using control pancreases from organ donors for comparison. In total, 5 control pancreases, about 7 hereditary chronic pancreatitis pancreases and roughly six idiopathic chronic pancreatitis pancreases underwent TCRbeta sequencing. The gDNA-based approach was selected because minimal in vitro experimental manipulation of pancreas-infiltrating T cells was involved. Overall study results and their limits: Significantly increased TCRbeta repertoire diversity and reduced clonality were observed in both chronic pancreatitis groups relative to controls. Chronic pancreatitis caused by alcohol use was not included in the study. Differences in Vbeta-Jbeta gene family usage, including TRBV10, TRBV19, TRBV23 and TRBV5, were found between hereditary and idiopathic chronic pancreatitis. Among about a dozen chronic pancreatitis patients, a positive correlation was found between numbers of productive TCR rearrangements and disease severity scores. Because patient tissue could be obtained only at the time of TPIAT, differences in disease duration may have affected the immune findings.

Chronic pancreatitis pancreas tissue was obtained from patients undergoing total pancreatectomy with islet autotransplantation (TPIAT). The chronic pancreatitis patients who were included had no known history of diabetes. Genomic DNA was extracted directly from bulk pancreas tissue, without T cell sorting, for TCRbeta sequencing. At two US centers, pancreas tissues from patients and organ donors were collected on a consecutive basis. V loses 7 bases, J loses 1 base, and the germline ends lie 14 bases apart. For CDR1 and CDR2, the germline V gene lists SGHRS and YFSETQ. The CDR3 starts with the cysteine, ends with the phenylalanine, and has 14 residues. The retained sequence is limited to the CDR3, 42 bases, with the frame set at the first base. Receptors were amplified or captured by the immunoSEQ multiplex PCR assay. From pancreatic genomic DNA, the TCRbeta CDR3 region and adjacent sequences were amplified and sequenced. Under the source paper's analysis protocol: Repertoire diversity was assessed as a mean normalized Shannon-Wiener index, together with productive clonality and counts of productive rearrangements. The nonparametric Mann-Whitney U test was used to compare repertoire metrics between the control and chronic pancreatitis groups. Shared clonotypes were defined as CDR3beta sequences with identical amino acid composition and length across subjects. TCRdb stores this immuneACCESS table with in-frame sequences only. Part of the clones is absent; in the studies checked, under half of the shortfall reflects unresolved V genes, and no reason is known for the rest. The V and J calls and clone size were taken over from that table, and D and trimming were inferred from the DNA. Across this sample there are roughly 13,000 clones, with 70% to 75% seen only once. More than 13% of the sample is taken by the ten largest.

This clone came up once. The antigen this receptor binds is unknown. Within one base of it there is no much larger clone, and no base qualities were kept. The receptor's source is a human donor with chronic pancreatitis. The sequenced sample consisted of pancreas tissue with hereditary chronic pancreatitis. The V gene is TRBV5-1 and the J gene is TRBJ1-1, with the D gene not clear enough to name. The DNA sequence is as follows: TGCGCCAGCTCTAATAACCCACCGAACACTGAAGCTTTCTTT. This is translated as CASSNNPPNTEAFF.